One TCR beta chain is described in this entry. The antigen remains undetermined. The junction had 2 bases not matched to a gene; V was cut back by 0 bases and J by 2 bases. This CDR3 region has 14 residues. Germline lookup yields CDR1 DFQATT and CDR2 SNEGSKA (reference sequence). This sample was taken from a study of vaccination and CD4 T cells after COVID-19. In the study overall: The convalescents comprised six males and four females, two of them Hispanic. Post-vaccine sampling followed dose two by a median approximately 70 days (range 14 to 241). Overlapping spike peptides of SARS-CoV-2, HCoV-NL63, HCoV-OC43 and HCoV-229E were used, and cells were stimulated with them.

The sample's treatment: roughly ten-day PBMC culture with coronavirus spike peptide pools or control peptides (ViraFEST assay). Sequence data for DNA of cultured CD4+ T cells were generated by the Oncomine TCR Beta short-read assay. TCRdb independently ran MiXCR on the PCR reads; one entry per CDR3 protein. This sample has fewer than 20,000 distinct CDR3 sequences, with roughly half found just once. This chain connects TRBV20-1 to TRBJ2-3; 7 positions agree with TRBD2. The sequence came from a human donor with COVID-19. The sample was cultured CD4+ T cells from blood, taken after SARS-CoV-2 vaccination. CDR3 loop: CSAREGGVTDTQYF. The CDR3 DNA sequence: TGCAGTGCTAGAGAGGGGGGGGTCACAGATACGCAGTATTTT.